This entry features one T cell receptor beta chain sequence. Its antigen remains unidentified. These data come from a study of T cells after yellow fever vaccination. Whole-study results and caveats: Among primary-vaccination clones, most reappeared after the booster, at approximately 97% for CD4 and more than 75% for CD8. Faster peaking, at day 5 versus 15, marked a secondary response that was weaker. Contamination of FACS-sorted repertoires by abundant clonotypes from the bulk population could occur.

Trimming removed 0 bases from V and 1 base from J, with 11 bases in between. This CDR3 has 16 amino acids. Per the germline V gene, CDR1 is SGHRS and CDR2 is YFSETQ. TCRdb ran MiXCR on the 5' RACE reads and lists one entry per CDR3 protein. The top ten clones hold 2.5% of a sample with about 160,000 distinct CDR3 sequences, 6% to 7.5% of them seen once. V and J are TRBV5-1 and TRBJ1-3; the D gene is possibly TRBD1 (5 bases). Specimen: CD4+ T cells sorted from PBMCs, collected 4 to 5 days after the first yellow fever vaccination. The source is a man in his late teens or twenties who received the YFV17D yellow fever vaccine. CDR3 residues: CASSLAGQGSGNTIYF. CDR3 bases: TGCGCCAGCAGCTTGGCAGGGCAGGGATCTGGAAACACCATATATTTT. The whole variable domain, remainder taken from reference TRBV5-1 and TRBJ1-3, is KAGVTQTPRYLIKTRGQQVTLSCSPISGHRSVSWYQQTPGQGLQFLFEYFSETQRNKGNFPGRFSGRQFSNSRSEMNVSTLELGDSALYLCASSLAGQGSGNTIYFGEGSWLTVV.